This is a list of T cell receptor beta chains from one sample in a study of OX40 agonist ivuxolimab in advanced cancers. Data came from immunoSEQ multiplex PCR; TCRdb stores just in-frame clones and leaves some out. The sample shows around 76,000 clones, 80% to 90% of them seen only once. Sequencing was performed on CD4+ or CD8+ T cells sorted from blood, taken in a trial of the OX40 agonist ivuxolimab. Every receptor here comes from an adult with an advanced solid tumor such as melanoma, head and neck, liver or kidney cancer. Each CDR3 is given with its conserved first and last residue. The order of the fields is V gene, clone size, J gene, D gene, CDR3 protein, CDR3 DNA. A D gene is named only where the DNA matches it firmly. Some rows mark clone size as missing; the rest say once, few, many or name a class of expanded clone.

V gene: TRBV10-3
clone size: .
J gene: TRBJ1-2
D gene: TRBD1
CDR3 protein: CAISVRTGPGYTF
CDR3 DNA: TGTGCCATCAGTGTGAGGACAGGGCCTGGCTACACCTTC

V gene: TRBV7-2
clone size: once
J gene: TRBJ1-5
D gene: .
CDR3 protein: CASSPDGNQPQHF
CDR3 DNA: TGTGCCAGCAGCCCGGACGGGAATCAGCCCCAGCATTTT

V gene: TRBV6-5
clone size: .
J gene: TRBJ1-2
D gene: TRBD1
CDR3 protein: CASSYSRDRGGYTF
CDR3 DNA: TGTGCCAGCAGTTACTCCCGGGACAGGGGGGGCTACACCTTC

V gene: TRBV6-4
clone size: .
J gene: TRBJ1-6
D gene: .
CDR3 protein: CASSLQGLDSPLHF
CDR3 DNA: TGTGCCAGCAGTCTCCAGGGGTTGGATTCACCCCTCCACTTT

V gene: TRBV15
clone size: .
J gene: TRBJ2-7
D gene: TRBD1
CDR3 protein: CATSDFPPGQGQPLIYEQYF
CDR3 DNA: TGTGCCACCAGCGATTTCCCACCGGGACAGGGCCAACCCCTTATCTACGAGCAGTACTTC

V gene: TRBV19
clone size: .
J gene: TRBJ2-7
D gene: .
CDR3 protein: CASSIGGTFNYEQYF
CDR3 DNA: TGTGCCAGTAGTATAGGGGGAACTTTCAACTACGAGCAGTACTTC

V gene: TRBV29-1
clone size: .
J gene: TRBJ2-3
D gene: .
CDR3 protein: CSVDNVDTQYF
CDR3 DNA: TGCAGCGTTGATAATGTGGATACGCAGTATTTT

V gene: TRBV5-1
clone size: .
J gene: TRBJ2-4
D gene: .
CDR3 protein: CASSLGQQNIQYF
CDR3 DNA: TGCGCCAGCAGCTTAGGACAGCAAAACATTCAGTACTTC

V gene: TRBV10-2
clone size: .
J gene: TRBJ1-5
D gene: .
CDR3 protein: CASSEMRGDSNQPQHF
CDR3 DNA: TGCGCCAGCAGTGAAATGCGGGGGGATAGCAATCAGCCCCAGCATTTT

V gene: TRBV19
clone size: .
J gene: TRBJ2-5
D gene: TRBD1
CDR3 protein: CASSLTGPIETQYF
CDR3 DNA: TGTGCCAGTAGCCTGACAGGGCCCATAGAGACCCAGTACTTC

V gene: TRBV19
clone size: .
J gene: TRBJ2-7
D gene: TRBD1
CDR3 protein: CASSRATGPSYEQYF
CDR3 DNA: TGTGCCAGTAGTAGAGCGACAGGGCCCTCCTACGAGCAGTACTTC

V gene: TRBV19
clone size: .
J gene: TRBJ2-2
D gene: .
CDR3 protein: CASSIPGRVGELFF
CDR3 DNA: TGTGCCAGTAGTATCCCCGGAAGGGTCGGGGAGCTGTTTTTT

V gene: TRBV7-9
clone size: .
J gene: TRBJ2-3
D gene: .
CDR3 protein: CASSLVPSDTQYF
CDR3 DNA: TGTGCCAGCAGCTTAGTACCGTCAGATACGCAGTATTTT

V gene: TRBV15
clone size: .
J gene: TRBJ2-2
D gene: TRBD2
CDR3 protein: CATSRVRRSGDNTGELFF
CDR3 DNA: TGTGCCACCAGCAGAGTACGGCGTAGCGGGGACAACACCGGGGAGCTGTTTTTT

V gene: TRBV19
clone size: .
J gene: TRBJ1-4
D gene: .
CDR3 protein: CASSGRQVTNEKLFF
CDR3 DNA: TGTGCCAGTAGTGGACGACAGGTGACTAATGAAAAACTGTTTTTT

V gene: TRBV7-2
clone size: .
J gene: TRBJ1-6
D gene: .
CDR3 protein: CASSLGAGSPLHF
CDR3 DNA: TGTGCCAGCAGCTTAGGTGCGGGGTCACCCCTCCACTTT

V gene: TRBV18
clone size: .
J gene: TRBJ1-1
D gene: .
CDR3 protein: CASSPPGVEGNTEAFF
CDR3 DNA: TGTGCCAGCTCACCCCCTGGGGTGGAGGGGAACACTGAAGCTTTCTTT

V gene: TRBV4-2
clone size: once
J gene: TRBJ2-1
D gene: TRBD1
CDR3 protein: CASSQDYTSFGQESYNEQFF
CDR3 DNA: TGTGCCAGCAGCCAAGATTATACAAGCTTTGGACAGGAATCATACAATGAGCAGTTCTTC

V gene: TRBV5-1
clone size: .
J gene: TRBJ2-2
D gene: TRBD2
CDR3 protein: CASSLVAGGSTGELFF
CDR3 DNA: TGCGCCAGCAGCTTGGTAGCGGGAGGGTCCACCGGGGAGCTGTTTTTT

V gene: TRBV4-1
clone size: .
J gene: TRBJ2-1
D gene: TRBD2
CDR3 protein: CATRRVLAGESYNEQFF
CDR3 DNA: TGCGCCACCCGGAGGGTACTAGCGGGAGAGTCCTACAATGAGCAGTTCTTC

V gene: TRBV9
clone size: .
J gene: TRBJ2-3
D gene: TRBD2
CDR3 protein: CASSQQVGTSGSRVDTQYF
CDR3 DNA: TGTGCCAGCAGCCAGCAGGTCGGGACTAGCGGGAGTAGAGTAGATACGCAGTATTTT

V gene: TRBV6-6
clone size: .
J gene: TRBJ1-4
D gene: .
CDR3 protein: CASSYESSRGKLFF
CDR3 DNA: TGTGCCAGCAGTTACGAGAGCTCAAGGGGAAAACTGTTTTTT

V gene: TRBV7-2
clone size: .
J gene: TRBJ2-7
D gene: TRBD2
CDR3 protein: CASSPQAGPTYEQYF
CDR3 DNA: TGTGCCAGCAGCCCCCAAGCGGGGCCTACCTACGAGCAGTACTTC

V gene: TRBV19
clone size: .
J gene: TRBJ2-1
D gene: .
CDR3 protein: CASSPGDVDKQFF
CDR3 DNA: TGTGCCAGTAGTCCTGGGGATGTGGACAAGCAGTTCTTC

V gene: TRBV14
clone size: once
J gene: TRBJ2-1
D gene: TRBD2
CDR3 protein: CASSQGLAGVGEQFF
CDR3 DNA: TGTGCCAGCAGCCAAGGACTAGCGGGGGTCGGTGAGCAGTTCTTC

V gene: TRBV11-2
clone size: .
J gene: TRBJ1-3
D gene: .
CDR3 protein: CASSLDQFGNTIYF
CDR3 DNA: TGTGCCAGCAGCTTAGACCAGTTCGGAAACACCATATATTTT

V gene: TRBV28
clone size: once
J gene: TRBJ1-3
D gene: TRBD1
CDR3 protein: CASSTDRLSGNTIYF
CDR3 DNA: TGTGCCAGCAGTACGGACAGGCTATCTGGAAACACCATATATTTT

V gene: TRBV2
clone size: .
J gene: TRBJ2-5
D gene: TRBD2
CDR3 protein: CASTPRGGGQETQYF
CDR3 DNA: TGTGCCAGCACTCCACGGGGGGGCGGCCAAGAGACCCAGTACTTC

V gene: TRBV7-2
clone size: .
J gene: TRBJ2-7
D gene: .
CDR3 protein: CASSLAVPLYEQYF
CDR3 DNA: TGTGCCAGCAGCTTAGCGGTGCCCCTCTACGAGCAGTACTTC

V gene: TRBV30
clone size: .
J gene: TRBJ2-3
D gene: .
CDR3 protein: CAWRGTSTDTQYF
CDR3 DNA: TGTGCCTGGAGGGGGACCAGCACAGATACGCAGTATTTT

V gene: TRBV6-6
clone size: .
J gene: TRBJ1-5
D gene: TRBD1
CDR3 protein: CASSGQGRNQPQHF
CDR3 DNA: TGTGCCAGCAGCGGACAGGGTAGAAATCAGCCCCAGCATTTT

V gene: TRBV19
clone size: .
J gene: TRBJ1-1
D gene: .
CDR3 protein: CASTENSGTEAFF
CDR3 DNA: TGTGCCAGTACCGAAAACTCGGGGACTGAAGCTTTCTTT

V gene: TRBV5-1
clone size: .
J gene: TRBJ2-7
D gene: TRBD2
CDR3 protein: CASSLNVGTSLVEQYF
CDR3 DNA: TGCGCCAGCAGCTTAAATGTTGGGACTAGCCTTGTCGAGCAGTACTTC

V gene: TRBV5-6
clone size: .
J gene: TRBJ1-2
D gene: TRBD1
CDR3 protein: CASSLDMSTGGVSYGYTF
CDR3 DNA: TGTGCCAGCAGCTTGGACATGTCGACAGGGGGCGTTTCCTATGGCTACACCTTC

V gene: TRBV19
clone size: .
J gene: TRBJ1-5
D gene: TRBD1
CDR3 protein: CASSILPGTGGNQPQHF
CDR3 DNA: TGTGCCAGTAGTATCCTCCCCGGGACAGGTGGAAATCAGCCCCAGCATTTT

V gene: TRBV11-2
clone size: once
J gene: TRBJ2-2
D gene: TRBD1
CDR3 protein: CASSRTGAGTGELFF
CDR3 DNA: TGTGCCAGCAGCCGGACAGGGGCCGGGACCGGGGAGCTGTTTTTT

V gene: TRBV25-1
clone size: .
J gene: TRBJ1-2
D gene: TRBD1
CDR3 protein: CASSVGQRFYGYTF
CDR3 DNA: TGTGCCAGCAGTGTGGGACAGCGTTTTTATGGCTACACCTTC

V gene: TRBV7-2
clone size: .
J gene: TRBJ2-1
D gene: .
CDR3 protein: CASRQDRGTYNEQFF
CDR3 DNA: TGTGCCAGCAGACAAGACCGGGGGACCTACAATGAGCAGTTCTTC

V gene: TRBV7-2
clone size: .
J gene: TRBJ1-6
D gene: .
CDR3 protein: CASSLVSATFGPLHF
CDR3 DNA: TGTGCCAGCAGCTTAGTATCGGCGACCTTCGGACCCCTCCACTTT

V gene: TRBV5-1
clone size: .
J gene: TRBJ2-5
D gene: .
CDR3 protein: CASSKLGGRETQYF
CDR3 DNA: TGCGCCAGCAGCAAGTTAGGAGGACGAGAGACCCAGTACTTC

V gene: TRBV27
clone size: once
J gene: TRBJ2-7
D gene: .
CDR3 protein: CASNPNRGYEQYF
CDR3 DNA: TGTGCCAGCAATCCGAATAGAGGGTACGAGCAGTACTTC

V gene: TRBV10-2
clone size: .
J gene: TRBJ1-2
D gene: TRBD1
CDR3 protein: CASQGQGARGYTF
CDR3 DNA: TGCGCCAGCCAGGGACAGGGGGCTCGTGGCTACACCTTC

V gene: TRBV28
clone size: few
J gene: TRBJ1-1
D gene: .
CDR3 protein: CASSTGNTEAFF
CDR3 DNA: TGTGCCAGCAGTACAGGGAACACTGAAGCTTTCTTT

V gene: TRBV30
clone size: .
J gene: TRBJ1-5
D gene: .
CDR3 protein: CAWSGGVGDQPQHF
CDR3 DNA: TGTGCCTGGAGTGGGGGCGTGGGCGATCAGCCCCAGCATTTT